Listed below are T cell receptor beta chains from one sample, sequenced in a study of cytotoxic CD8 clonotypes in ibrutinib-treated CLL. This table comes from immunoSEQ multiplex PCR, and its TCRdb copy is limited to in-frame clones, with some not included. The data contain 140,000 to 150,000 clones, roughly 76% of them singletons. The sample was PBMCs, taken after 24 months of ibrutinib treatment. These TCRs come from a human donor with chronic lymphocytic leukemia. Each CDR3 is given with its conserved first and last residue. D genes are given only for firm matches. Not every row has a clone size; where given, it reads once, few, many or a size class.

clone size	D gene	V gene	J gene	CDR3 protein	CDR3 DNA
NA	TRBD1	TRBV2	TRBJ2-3	CASRGDRLTDTQYF	TGTGCCAGCAGGGGGGACAGACTCACGGATACGCAGTATTTT
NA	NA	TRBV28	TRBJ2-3	CASRPIPGTAGDTQYF	TGTGCCAGCAGACCGATCCCGGGCACGGCCGGGGATACGCAGTATTTT
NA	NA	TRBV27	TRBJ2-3	CASSLWAPPQDTQYF	TGTGCCAGCAGTTTATGGGCCCCACCCCAAGATACGCAGTATTTT
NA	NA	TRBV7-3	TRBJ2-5	CASSSPGALRETQYF	TGTGCCAGCAGCTCCCCCGGTGCGTTAAGAGAGACCCAGTACTTC
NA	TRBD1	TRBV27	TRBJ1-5	CASSQQTGVVQPQHF	TGTGCCAGCAGTCAACAGACAGGGGTTGTTCAGCCCCAGCATTTT
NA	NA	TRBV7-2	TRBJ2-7	CASSLEWGNYEQYF	TGTGCCAGCAGCTTAGAATGGGGCAACTACGAGCAGTACTTC
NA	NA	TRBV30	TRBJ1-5	CAWSVGSNQPQHF	TGTGCCTGGAGTGTCGGGAGTAATCAGCCCCAGCATTTT
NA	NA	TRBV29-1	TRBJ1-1	CSALTAETEAFF	TGCAGCGCCCTGACAGCTGAAACTGAAGCTTTCTTT
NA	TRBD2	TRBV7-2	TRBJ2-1	CASSPQPGLAGEDEQFF	TGTGCCAGCAGCCCGCAACCCGGACTAGCGGGAGAGGATGAGCAGTTCTTC
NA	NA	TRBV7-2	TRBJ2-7	CASSLALLREQYF	TGTGCCAGCAGCTTAGCTCTGTTGCGGGAGCAGTACTTC
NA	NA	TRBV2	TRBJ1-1	CASKTGPRTEAFF	TGTGCCAGCAAAACCGGGCCCCGGACTGAAGCTTTCTTT
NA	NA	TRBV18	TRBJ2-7	CASRRDGTYEQYF	TGTGCCAGCCGCCGGGACGGCACCTACGAGCAGTACTTC
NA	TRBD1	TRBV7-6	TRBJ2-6	CASSDAGTGWPGANVLTF	TGTGCCAGCTCCGACGCGGGGACAGGGTGGCCTGGGGCCAACGTCCTGACTTTC
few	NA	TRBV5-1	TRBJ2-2	CASSLAGAPTGELFF	TGCGCCAGCAGTTTGGCGGGGGCTCCCACCGGGGAGCTGTTTTTT